This note documents a single T cell receptor (beta chain) sequence. Its antigen specificity is not known. No quality values exist for individual bases; no much larger clone is one base distant. The cohort comprised fewer than 700 healthy bone marrow donors. Cohort members were all nominally healthy when sampled, although unrecorded immune exposures were likely present. The donor was CMV seropositive and belonged to the group of over 250 seropositive cohort members. A peripheral blood sample was collected from each donor, and TCR beta sequencing was performed on peripheral blood mononuclear cells. The Qiagen DNeasy Blood Extraction Kit was used to extract genomic DNA from the blood cell samples. From the germline V gene (reference sequence), CDR1 is SGHNT and CDR2 is YYREEE. The CDR3, from cysteine to phenylalanine, totals 16 residues. Only CDR3 DNA remains: 48 bases, in frame from the first base. Ends trimmed: V by 2 bases, J by 2 bases; bases unmatched to a gene: 7.

These data originate in a study of cytomegalovirus exposure and HLA in healthy donors (dated by TCRdb to the late 2010s). Regarding the research as a whole: According to an earlier analysis of a few hundred of the donors, 200 million or so T cells yielded 95 million to 140 million unique TCR beta sequences and about 280 Gb of sequence data. Among the approximately 400 genotyped donors, approximately 82% belonged to the genetic ancestry cluster associated with self-reported Caucasian donors. To decide whether each TCR beta V gene segment behaved as functional or pseudogenic, an earlier analysis of fewer than 750 of the donors relied on high-throughput TCR beta sequencing. To predict cytomegalovirus infection status, the study brought together high-throughput TCR immunosequencing, statistical association of individual TCRs with disease status, and machine learning. The number of donors typed differed by locus, with 629-630 for A, B, C, DRB1 and DQB1, approximately 500 for DQA1, 600 to 610 for DPA1, and about 450 for DPB1. In a later genetic analysis, genome-wide SNP genotypes for about 65% of the roughly 670 donors were used, and that subset was treated as a discovery cohort. Rather than using new phenotypic data, the later analysis identified candidate immune exposures from TCR beta sequences and from how often those sequences occurred across donors. A handful of DR-DQ haplotypes were handled as single units for association and clustering because linkage in the cohort was strong. A separate validation cohort of roughly 120 different subjects was used in addition to the roughly 640-subject first cohort. Every repertoire in the discovery cohort had been generated on one and the same sequencing platform. The study aimed to test whether signatures of past pathogen exposure could be identified by cataloging public T cell receptors. Alongside the repertoire data, information on donor age, sex, ethnicity and CMV serostatus was compiled. The study used immunosequencing to profile the T cell repertoires of 666 subjects and linked those repertoires to cytomegalovirus serostatus. A later analysis re-analyzed previously published TCR beta repertoires from 550 to 700 donors and added high-resolution HLA genotyping to study TCR occurrence patterns. Roughly 300 gigabases of sequencing data and 70 million to 85 million unique TCR sequences were included in an early release covering about 700 HLA-typed donors. Class I and class II HLA loci were covered by the typing at four-digit resolution. Among over 350 genotyped donors of the cohort, an average of approximately 240,000 unique TCR beta nucleotide sequences were sequenced per donor, roughly 18% of them non-productive.

The library was generated by the immunoSEQ multiplex PCR assay. The multiplex PCR relied on a mix of 60 forward primers for TCR Vbeta segments and 13 reverse primers for TCR Jbeta segments. Amplification of the CDR3 region of rearranged TCR beta genes was performed with a multiplex PCR assay on genomic DNA. On the Illumina HiSeq System, the amplified TCR beta libraries were sequenced as 87-base-pair reads. From the authors' description of their analysis: In a later analysis, some 80 million unique TCR beta chains were counted across the 500 to 850 repertoires, and roughly 10 million of these chains were shared by at least two donors. Raw reads were error-corrected and collapsed into unique sequences by a nearest-neighbor algorithm in which closely related sequences were merged to remove PCR and sequencing errors. Alignment of CDR3 sequences to IMGT reference sequences was used to assign V, D and J gene segments. For a sequence to be retained, a match of at least six nucleotides was required to both a V gene segment and a J gene segment. Rearrangements were classified as productive when the CDR3 lacked stop codons and remained in frame with V and J, and all other rearrangements were classified as non-productive. CDR3 was defined by IMGT convention, running from the second conserved V-encoded cysteine to the conserved J-encoded phenylalanine. Sequences without an unambiguous match to a single V gene segment were excluded from the earlier analysis of over 500 of the donors. An earlier analysis of approximately 590 of the donors classified V segments as functional when productive rearrangements were above 56.7% and as segregating when the standard deviation between donors was above 5%. A statistical classification framework was built for diagnosing cytomegalovirus status from the catalog of TCR beta chain sequences. A later analysis assigned V and J genes by comparing TCR nucleotide sequences with IMGT/GENE-DB human TR gene sequences. Using the TCRdist pipeline, a later analysis assigned CDR3 sequences along with most-parsimonious VDJ recombination scenarios. A later analysis defined each TCR beta chain by its CDR3 amino acid sequence plus V-gene family, and excluded reads lacking a unique V-gene family. In a later analysis, 500 to 700 highly shared, low-generation-probability nucleotide sequences were removed to address suspected cross-contamination and a sequencing artifact. A later analysis calculated a clonal expansion index for each public chain from normalized within-repertoire ranks of inferred template counts. In a later analysis, generation probabilities were computed using a VDJ recombination model fitted to out-of-frame rearrangements, and the results were checked against IGoR. In a later analysis, TCR-TCR, TCR-HLA and TCR-CMV co-occurrence was scored with hypergeometric tests, and a repertoire-size bias correction was applied to TCR pairs. A later analysis estimated false discovery rates by permuting HLA or CMV assignments 20 times. A later analysis grouped co-occurring TCRs with DBSCAN, adding TCRdist sequence similarity when clustering within HLA-allele-positive subsets. Co-occurrence clustering excluded repertoires with fewer than 30,000 or more than 120,000 public chains, plus five with anomalous nucleotide sharing. As stored in TCRdb, this immuneACCESS dataset retains in-frame rearrangements with V and J assigned. A fraction of the clones does not appear; measured against another copy, unresolved V genes explain less than half of the discrepancy, and the remainder lacks a known reason. From that table come the V and J calls and clone size; the DNA was used to work out D and trimming. The sample records around 160,000 clones, 65% to 85% of which are singletons. The top ten clones comprise around 6.7% of the sample.

Study-wide conclusions, independent of this receptor: In the study, some 160 TCR beta chains were listed as associated with cytomegalovirus. An association between a missense DCLRE1C variant and V-gene and J-gene trimming of TCR beta chains was found in a later genetic analysis and replicated in an independent cohort. In a later genetic analysis, fewer N-insertions in productive TCRs were reported among donors in an Asian-associated ancestry cluster than the approximately 710-donor mean. Correlated functional status among segregating V segments might be attributable to linkage disequilibrium, but an unknown experimental factor could not be ruled out. A later analysis found that TCR association rates varied across HLA loci, with DRB1 alleles showing the most associated TCRs and HLA-C alleles the fewest. A further reported finding was that TCR beta sequences accurately predicted the HLA-A and HLA-B alleles for most subjects in the first cohort. The classifier was reported to diagnose cytomegalovirus status with high specificity and sensitivity in both the original and validation cohorts. At a false discovery rate of 0.05, a later analysis linked about 16,000 TCR beta sequences to specific HLA alleles. Most TCR sequences were observed very rarely across donors, whereas some public TCRs were present in many individuals. Several of the top co-occurrence clusters appeared to be linked to parvovirus B19, influenza, CMV and Epstein-Barr virus, according to a later analysis. A cluster of highly shared sequence variants was judged likely to represent a technical artifact of the sequencing pipeline. Compared with equally common non-associated chains, HLA-associated TCR beta chains in a later analysis were more clonally expanded and had lower generation probabilities. Assigning TCR associations to individual alleles was difficult when HLA alleles, especially DR and DQ, strongly co-occurred. Presence/absence analyses assumed roughly uniform sequencing depth across donors, an assumption that may not hold. HLA typing was unavailable for some donors at each locus, so association tests used only the typed subset. The earlier analysis of 587 of the donors excluded seventeen rarely observed V segments, including chromosome 9 orphons, because counts were too low. Three of the identified cytomegalovirus-associated TCR beta chains were confirmed in vitro to be specific for cytomegalovirus antigens. Because the 87-base-pair reads could not distinguish some IMGT-functional V segments, including TRBV6-2 and TRBV6-3, those segments were excluded. CMV serostatus was the only immune exposure information available for the cohort. According to a later analysis, most CMV-associated TCR beta chains appeared to be HLA-restricted, and the HLA associations seemed to be driven largely by CMV exposure. The cohort was sequenced for TCR beta chains only, and without alpha or paired-chain data the features that could be detected were limited. Broadly in line with IMGT annotations, most TCR beta V segments showed up in productive rearrangements about 90% or about 30% of the time in an earlier analysis of around 550 of the donors. It was suggested by the authors that the approach could potentially be generalized to other disease states and immunological phenotypes.

The sequenced sample consisted of PBMCs. Rearrangement joined TRBV5-4 to TRBJ2-3; the central 8 bases match TRBD2. The origin of this receptor is a middle-aged woman in good health and CMV-seropositive. The DNA sequence is TGTGCCAGCAGCTTACCTACTAGCGGACCCACAGATACGCAGTATTTT. Its product reads: CASSLPTSGPTDTQYF.